These 10 T cell receptor beta chains share one sample of origin, sequenced in a study of T cell responses to AZD1222 COVID-19 vaccine. The method was immunoSEQ multiplex PCR; TCRdb's version includes in-frame clones alone and lacks a portion of them. This repertoire shows 150,000 to 200,000 clones, 75% to 90% found once; its top ten account for 2.5% to 3%. Material: peripheral blood, obtained on day 0 of AZD1222 vaccination. The receptors shown here come from an adult in good health.

V usage is TRBV15 and J usage is TRBJ2-7; tentative D call: TRBD1 (6 bases). CDR1 is LNHNV, CDR2 YYDKDF, per germline (reference sequence). Trimming pared 3 bases from V and 3 bases from J, leaving 12 bases between. The CDR3 has 14 amino acids. DNA for the CDR3: TGTGCCACCAGCAGCCAGGGGCTCTTCTACGAGCAGTACTTC. It translates to CATSSQGLFYEQYF.

On this clone itself: This sample also contains other DNA sequences that code for the same CDR3. V and J are TRBV6-1 and TRBJ1-2; 8 positions match TRBD1. This CDR3 comprises 14 residues. V shed 1 base, J shed 4 bases, and the junction held 2 bases outside the gene matches. Germline loops: CDR1 MNHNS, CDR2 SASEGT. The CDR3 nucleotides read TGTGCCAGCAGTGAAGACAGGGGGGGCTATGGCTACACCTTC. This translates into CASSEDRGGYGYTF.

This clone was observed a handful of times. The chain employs TRBV29-1 and TRBJ2-6; D unresolved. Germline-derived CDR1 and CDR2 are SQVTM and ANQGSEA. The CDR3 loop spans 15 amino acids. V was cut by 3 bases and J by 2 bases, with 11 bases left in between. CDR3 bases: TGCAGCGTTGAGACGGACGGTACTGGGGCCAACGTCCTGACTTTC. Encoded protein: CSVETDGTGANVLTF.

V and J are TRBV3-1 (or the pseudogene TRBV3-2) and TRBJ2-1; 10 bases are a match to TRBD2. The CDR3 runs to 19 residues. Germline CDR1 is LGHDT and CDR2 is YNNKEL (reference sequence). V shed 0 bases, J shed 3 bases, and the junction held 11 bases outside the gene matches. The CDR3 sequence: CASSQEGTILAGDYNEQFF. The DNA for the CDR3 is TGTGCCAGCAGCCAAGAGGGGACTATCCTAGCGGGAGACTACAATGAGCAGTTCTTC.

This clone was counted between two and nine times. V is TRBV6-4 and J is TRBJ2-2; D not resolved. The germline V and J ends were trimmed by 6 bases and 3 bases, with 8 bases remaining between them. CDR3 length: 13 amino acids. Per germline, CDR1 MRHNA and CDR2 SNTAGT. This CDR3 reads CASSERDTGELFF. CDR3 nucleotide sequence: TGTGCCAGCAGCGAAAGGGACACCGGGGAGCTGTTTTTT.

The V and J genes are TRBV20-1 and TRBJ1-2; D ambiguous. The V gene lost 5 bases and the J gene lost 7 bases, with 11 bases spanning the gap. The CDR3 covers 11 residues. Per germline, CDR1 DFQATT and CDR2 SNEGSKA (reference sequence). The DNA for the CDR3 is TGCAGTGCTGAGACGTTAGGTGGCTACACCTTC. It encodes CSAETLGGYTF.

The gene calls are TRBV6-6 and TRBJ1-3; D is unresolved. Trimming stripped 5 bases from V and 0 bases from J, with 8 bases between. Germline assignment: CDR1 MNHNY and CDR2 SVGAGI (reference sequence). CDR3 length equals 14 residues. In DNA, the CDR3 is TGTGCCAGCAGTGGGGTTGTCTCTGGAAACACCATATATTTT. Its protein is CASSGVVSGNTIYF.

This rearrangement joins TRBV24-1 to TRBJ2-1, with 7 bases identical to TRBD2. This CDR3 spans 17 amino acids. The germline gives CDR1 KGHDR, CDR2 SFDVKD. V was clipped by 3 bases and J by 7 bases; unmatched bases: 14. The DNA for the CDR3 is TGTGCCACCAGTGATACCCCCGGCGGGGGTGGGAGGAATGAGCAGTTCTTC. Translated: CATSDTPGGGGRNEQFF.

The table lists this clone with a few counts. This chain links TRBV2 with TRBJ1-4; D is ambiguous. Germline V gene sequence: CDR1 SNHLY, CDR2 FYNNEI. This CDR3 spans 17 amino acids. Trimming shortened V by 0 bases and J by 8 bases, and 19 bases separated the two germline ends. Here the CDR3 DNA reads TGTGCCAGCAGTGAAGCCCCGCTAGAGGGAACGGACGAAAAACTGTTTTTT. It specifies CASSEAPLEGTDEKLFF.

This rearrangement joins TRBV27 to TRBJ2-7; 14 bases are a match to TRBD2. The J segment lost 2 bases and the V segment lost 9 bases, leaving 6 bases of the junction unmatched. The CDR3 is 15 amino acids. Germline V gene sequence: CDR1 MNHEY, CDR2 SMNVEV (reference sequence). CDR3 bases: TGTGCCAGTGCGGGACTAGCGGGAGTCCCCTACGAGCAGTACTTC. This gives the protein CASAGLAGVPYEQYF.